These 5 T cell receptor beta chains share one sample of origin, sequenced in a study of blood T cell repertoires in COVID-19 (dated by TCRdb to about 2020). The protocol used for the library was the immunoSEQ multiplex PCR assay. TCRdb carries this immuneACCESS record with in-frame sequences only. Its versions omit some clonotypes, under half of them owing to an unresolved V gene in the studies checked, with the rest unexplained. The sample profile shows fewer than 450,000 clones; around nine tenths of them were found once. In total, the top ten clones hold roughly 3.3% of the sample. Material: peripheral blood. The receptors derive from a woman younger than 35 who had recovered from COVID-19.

The CDR3, as DNA: TGCGCCAGCAGCCCGGGGGACAGTATAGGAGAGACCCAGTACTTC. This gives the protein CASSPGDSIGETQYF. The chain is built from TRBV5-1 and TRBJ2-5, with a possible D match to TRBD1 (7 bases). V was cut by 4 bases and J by 4 bases, with 17 bases left in between. Germline CDR1 is SGHRS and CDR2 is YFSETQ. The CDR3 runs to 15 residues.

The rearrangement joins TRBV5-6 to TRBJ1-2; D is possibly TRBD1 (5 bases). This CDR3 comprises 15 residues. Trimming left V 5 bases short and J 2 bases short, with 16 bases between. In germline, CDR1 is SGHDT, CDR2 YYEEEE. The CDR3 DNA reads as TGTGCCAGCAGACTCAGCGGGGCAGCAAACTATGGCTACACCTTC. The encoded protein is CASRLSGAANYGYTF.

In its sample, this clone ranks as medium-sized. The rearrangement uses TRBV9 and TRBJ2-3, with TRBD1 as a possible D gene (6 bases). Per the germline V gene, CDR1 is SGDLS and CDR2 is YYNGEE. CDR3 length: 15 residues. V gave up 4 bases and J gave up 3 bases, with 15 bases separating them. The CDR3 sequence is CASSPTRGRTDTQYF. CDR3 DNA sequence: TGTGCCAGCAGCCCTACAAGGGGGAGAACAGATACGCAGTATTTT.

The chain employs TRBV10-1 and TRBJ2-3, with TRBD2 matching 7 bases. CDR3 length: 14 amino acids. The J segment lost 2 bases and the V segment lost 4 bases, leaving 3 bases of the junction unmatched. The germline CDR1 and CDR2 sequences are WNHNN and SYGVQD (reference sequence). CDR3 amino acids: CASSAGLLTDTQYF. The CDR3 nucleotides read TGCGCCAGCAGTGCGGGACTACTCACAGATACGCAGTATTTT.

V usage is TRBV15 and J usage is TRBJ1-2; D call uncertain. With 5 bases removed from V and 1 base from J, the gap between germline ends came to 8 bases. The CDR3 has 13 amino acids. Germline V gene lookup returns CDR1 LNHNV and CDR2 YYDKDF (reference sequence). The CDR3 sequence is CATSLEINYGYTF. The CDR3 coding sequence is TGTGCCACCAGCCTGGAGATTAACTATGGCTACACCTTC.